One sample yielded the 18 T cell receptor beta chains listed below, sequenced in a study of T cell responses to AZD1222 COVID-19 vaccine. TCRdb's table, derived via immunoSEQ multiplex PCR, lists solely in-frame clones and lacks some. Of approximately 140,000 clones listed, 90% to 95% are singletons. The sequences come from peripheral blood, collected on day 0 of AZD1222 vaccination. These receptors originate from an adult in good health.

This chain uses TRBV12-3 or TRBV12-4 with TRBJ1-5, with D unresolved. Trimming pared 2 bases from V and 7 bases from J, leaving 9 bases between. The CDR3 sequence is 13 residues long. Written as DNA, the CDR3 is TGTGCCAGCAGTTTAACTTTTAACCAGCCCCAGCATTTT. This gives the protein CASSLTFNQPQHF.

The chain couples TRBV2 to TRBJ1-4; D is uncertain. Germline V lookup: CDR1 SNHLY, CDR2 FYNNEI. The CDR3 contains 12 residues. Trimming took off 4 bases at V and 7 bases at J, with 7 bases between the two ends. CDR3 loop: CASSGGFEKLFF. As DNA, the CDR3 is TGTGCCAGCAGTGGGGGTTTTGAAAAACTGTTTTTT.

The rearrangement links TRBV5-1 to TRBJ1-6; TRBD1 is a possible D gene (6 bases). The CDR3 has 17 amino acids. Germline CDR1 and CDR2: SGHRS and YFSETQ. V lost 4 bases to trimming and J lost 5 bases, with 19 bases between them. The CDR3: CASSPRGAESNNSPLHF. The CDR3 bases are TGCGCCAGCAGCCCCCGGGGGGCAGAATCGAATAATTCACCCCTCCACTTT.

V is TRBV27 and J is TRBJ2-2; 10 positions agree with TRBD2. With V trimmed by 6 bases and J by 5 bases, 6 bases remained unmatched. The CDR3 loop spans 15 amino acids. CDR1 MNHEY and CDR2 SMNVEV come from the germline V gene (reference sequence). The CDR3 region has the DNA TGTGCCAGCAGAGTTAGCGGGAGGAGAACCGGGGAGCTGTTTTTT. Residues: CASRVSGRRTGELFF.

The rearrangement links TRBV15 to TRBJ1-4, with a weak D call TRBD1 (5 bases). CDR3 size: 14 residues. In germline, CDR1 is LNHNV, CDR2 YYDKDF (reference sequence). Between the trimmed V and J ends, which lost 2 bases and 3 bases, there was a span of 7 bases. For the CDR3, the DNA is TGTGCCACCAGCAGACCGGGGCCTAATGAAAAACTGTTTTTT. Its translation: CATSRPGPNEKLFF.

The gene calls are TRBV6-5 and TRBJ1-1, with D hard to call. Per germline, CDR1 MNHEY and CDR2 SVGAGI. Trimming cost V 8 bases and J 4 bases, with 11 bases left between them. The CDR3 covers 12 residues. CDR3 DNA sequence: TGTGCCAGCCTGCAGCCGGGCACTGAAGCTTTCTTT. This translates into CASLQPGTEAFF.

The chain employs TRBV7-2 and TRBJ2-1; 9 bases map to TRBD2. Germline CDR1 is SGHTA and CDR2 is FQGNSA. Losses at the gene ends were 5 bases for V and 6 bases for J; bases not matched to a gene: 11. This CDR3 has 16 residues. The CDR3 coding sequence is TGTGCCAGCAGCGAGATAGCGGGAGTTTCTAGCAATGAGCAGTTCTTC. Translating gives CASSEIAGVSSNEQFF.

The V call is TRBV28, the J call TRBJ2-5, with 12 bases identical to TRBD1. The CDR3 is 17 amino acids. The ends lost 5 bases at V and 5 bases at J; junction bases unmatched: 12. Germline CDR1 reads MDHEN; CDR2 reads SYDVKM. The CDR3 loop is CASSHAGTGGLRETQYF. Here the CDR3 DNA reads TGTGCCAGCAGTCATGCCGGGACAGGGGGCTTACGGGAGACCCAGTACTTC.

The CDR3, as DNA: TGTGCCAGCAGCTTAATGGGAAGCGGATTATACGAGCAGTACGTC. Translated: CASSLMGSGLYEQYV. The chain combines TRBV7-8 with TRBJ2-7; TRBD2 might be the D (5 bases). The length of the CDR3 is 15 residues. V was trimmed by 2 bases and J by 4 bases, leaving 15 bases between them. Germline lookup yields CDR1 SGHVS and CDR2 FQNEAQ.

The chain is built from TRBV5-8 and TRBJ1-1, with D unresolved. Between the trimmed V and J ends, which lost 3 bases and 2 bases, there was a span of 11 bases. CDR1 SGHTS and CDR2 YDEGEE come from the germline V gene. The length of the CDR3 is 14 residues. The CDR3 sequence is CASSSGFVNTEAFF. Written as DNA, the CDR3 is TGTGCCAGCAGCTCGGGATTCGTTAACACTGAAGCTTTCTTT.

The rearrangement uses TRBV30 and TRBJ1-1; no firm D call. The germline V gene has CDR1 GTSNPN and CDR2 SVGIG (reference sequence). CDR3 length: 12 amino acids. Between the trimmed V and J ends, which lost 3 bases and 3 bases, there was a span of 8 bases. The CDR3 region is CAWSRQYTEAFF. CDR3 nucleotide sequence: TGTGCCTGGAGCAGGCAGTACACTGAAGCTTTCTTT.

The J gene is TRBJ1-2, the V gene TRBV2, with unresolved D. V was pared by 6 bases and J by 3 bases, with 11 bases between. The CDR3 has 13 amino acids. Germline CDR1 and CDR2: SNHLY and FYNNEI. The CDR3 spells CASSVGVDYGYTF. The CDR3 region has the DNA TGTGCCAGCAGCGTCGGGGTCGACTATGGCTACACCTTC.

J is TRBJ1-2 and V is TRBV6-5; D possibly corresponds to TRBD1 (6 bases). Germline V gene lookup returns CDR1 MNHEY and CDR2 SVGAGI. The V end was cut by 6 bases, the J end by 4 bases, with 12 bases between. The CDR3 loop spans 13 amino acids. The CDR3 spells CASSPTGFYGYTF. The CDR3 DNA reads as TGTGCCAGCAGCCCGACAGGTTTCTATGGCTACACCTTC.

CDR3 protein: CSAEGQGNHYGYTF. CDR3 nucleotides: TGCAGCGCCGAAGGGCAGGGAAATCACTATGGCTACACCTTC. This chain joins TRBV29-1 and TRBJ1-2; a possible D gene is TRBD1 (5 bases). The germline V gene encodes CDR1 SQVTM and CDR2 ANQGSEA. The CDR3 has 14 residues. The V and J ends lost 7 bases and 3 bases respectively, with 18 bases between them. Combining the CDR3 with reference TRBV29-1 and TRBJ1-2 gives the whole variable domain SAVISQKPSRDICQRGTSLTIQCQVDSQVTMMFWYRQQPGQSLTLIATANQGSEATYESGFVIDKFPISRPNLTFSTLTVSNMSPEDSSIYLCSAEGQGNHYGYTFGSGTRLTVV.

The chain links TRBV28 to TRBJ1-2; no reliable D call. The CDR3 extends over 13 amino acids. The V end lost 11 bases, the J end lost 3 bases, and 16 bases lay between the germline ends. Germline V gene data show CDR1 as MDHEN and CDR2 as SYDVKM. CDR3 amino acids: CAAADKADYGYTF. CDR3 bases: TGTGCCGCGGCCGATAAAGCCGACTATGGCTACACCTTC.

This chain uses TRBV2 with TRBJ1-4; D not certain. The CDR3 loop spans 15 amino acids. CDR1 SNHLY and CDR2 FYNNEI come from the germline V gene. Trimming removed 6 bases at V and 0 bases at J, with 11 bases between. CDR3 DNA: TGTGCCAGCAGGGACCAGTTAGCAACTAATGAAAAACTGTTTTTT. It translates to CASRDQLATNEKLFF. Full variable domain (rest looked up from reference TRBV2 and TRBJ1-4): EPEVTQTPSHQVTQMGQEVILRCVPISNHLYFYWYRQILGQKVEFLVSFYNNEISEKSEIFDDQFSVERPDGSNFTLKIRSTKLEDSAMYFCASRDQLATNEKLFFGSGTQLSVL.

The CDR3 is CASSHLDGGGNEQFF. The CDR3 coding sequence is TGTGCCAGCAGCCACCTAGACGGGGGGGGAAATGAGCAGTTCTTC. The rearrangement joins TRBV7-6 to TRBJ2-1; 8 bases map to TRBD2. V shed 5 bases and J 7 bases; nucleotides not matched to a gene: 10. CDR1 is SGHVS, CDR2 FNYEAQ, per germline. The CDR3 is 15 amino acids.

DNA of the CDR3: TGCAGCGTCGCCCGGGACAGTAACTTCATGAACACTGAAGCTTTCTTT. Amino acids: CSVARDSNFMNTEAFF. The rearrangement uses TRBV29-1 and TRBJ1-1; 7 bases match TRBD1. The CDR3 contains 16 residues. The germline gives CDR1 SQVTM, CDR2 ANQGSEA. V lost 6 bases to trimming and J lost 0 bases; unmatched junction nucleotides: 13.